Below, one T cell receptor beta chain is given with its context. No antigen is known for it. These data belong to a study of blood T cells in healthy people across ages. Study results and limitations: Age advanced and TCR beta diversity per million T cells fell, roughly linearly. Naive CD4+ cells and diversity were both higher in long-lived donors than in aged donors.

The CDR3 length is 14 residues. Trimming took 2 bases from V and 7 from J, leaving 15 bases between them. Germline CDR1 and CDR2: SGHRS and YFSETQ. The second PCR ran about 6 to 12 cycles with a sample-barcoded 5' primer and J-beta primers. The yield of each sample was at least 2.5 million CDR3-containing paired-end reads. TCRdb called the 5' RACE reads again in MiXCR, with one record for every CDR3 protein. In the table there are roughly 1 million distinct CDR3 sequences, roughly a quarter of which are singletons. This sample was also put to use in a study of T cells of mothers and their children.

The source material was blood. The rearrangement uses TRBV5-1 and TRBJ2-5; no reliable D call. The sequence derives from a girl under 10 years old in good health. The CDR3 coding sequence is TGCGCCAGCAGCTTTTGGGCTCCTTCGGCGACCCAGTACTTC. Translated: CASSFWAPSATQYF. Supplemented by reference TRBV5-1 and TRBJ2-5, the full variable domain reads KAGVTQTPRYLIKTRGQQVTLSCSPISGHRSVSWYQQTPGQGLQFLFEYFSETQRNKGNFPGRFSGRQFSNSRSEMNVSTLELGDSALYLCASSFWAPSATQYFGPGTRLLVL.